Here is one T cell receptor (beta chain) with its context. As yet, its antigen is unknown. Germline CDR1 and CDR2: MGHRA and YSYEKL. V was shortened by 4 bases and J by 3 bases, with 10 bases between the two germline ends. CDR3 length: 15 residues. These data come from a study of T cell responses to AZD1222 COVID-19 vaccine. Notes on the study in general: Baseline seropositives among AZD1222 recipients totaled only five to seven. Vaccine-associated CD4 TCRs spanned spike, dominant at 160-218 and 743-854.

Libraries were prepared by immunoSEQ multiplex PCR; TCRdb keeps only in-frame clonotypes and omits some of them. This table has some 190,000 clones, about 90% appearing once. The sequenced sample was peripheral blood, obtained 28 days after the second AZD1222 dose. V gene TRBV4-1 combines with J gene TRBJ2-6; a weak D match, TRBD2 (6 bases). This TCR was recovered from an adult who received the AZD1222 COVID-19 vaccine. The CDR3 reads CASSPAGLGANVLTF. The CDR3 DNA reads TGCGCCAGCAGCCCGGCGGGGCTTGGGGCCAACGTCCTGACTTTC.